These 9 T cell receptor beta chains originate from one sample sequenced in a study of T-cell memory formation after mild COVID-19. Each CDR3 protein gets one entry after TCRdb re-called the 5' RACE reads with MiXCR. The table has 250,000 to 350,000 distinct CDR3 sequences, around 15% seen once; the top ten hold 20% to 25%. Sequencing input: PBMCs or a T cell subset sorted from them (not recorded which). These receptor sequences come from a man aged 18 to 29 who had mild COVID-19 (a few samples of this study predate the infection). Cell type and time point are not known.

The rearrangement links TRBV20-1 to TRBJ2-5; a weak D match, TRBD2 (6 bases). The V gene's germline CDR1 is DFQATT and CDR2 SNEGSKA (reference sequence). Trimming left V 3 bases short and J 4 bases short, with 18 bases between. The CDR3 sequence is 15 residues long. CDR3 region: CSASKGLSLGETQYF. The CDR3 coding sequence is TGCAGTGCTAGCAAGGGACTTTCTCTCGGAGAGACCCAGTACTTC.

The J gene is TRBJ2-7, the V gene TRBV3-1; D may be TRBD1 (6 bases). CDR3 length: 12 amino acids. Germline-derived CDR1 and CDR2 are LGHDT and YNNKEL (reference sequence). V lost 5 bases and J lost 7, with 12 bases in between. In DNA form, the CDR3 reads TGTGCCAGCAGCTCAACAGGGTCTGAGCAGTACTTC. It codes for CASSSTGSEQYF.

The chain is built from TRBV10-3 and TRBJ2-5; D may be TRBD2 (5 bases). This CDR3 has 13 residues. Trimming left V 5 bases short and J 4 bases short, with 11 bases between. Germline V gene data show CDR1 as ENHRY and CDR2 as SYGVKD. CDR3 coding DNA: TGTGCCATCAGTCGACTACCAGGAGAGACCCAGTACTTC. It specifies CAISRLPGETQYF.

The chain is built from TRBV19 and TRBJ2-7, with D maybe TRBD1 (6 bases). Per the germline V gene, CDR1 is LNHDA and CDR2 is SQIVND (reference sequence). This CDR3 comprises 13 residues. V lost 5 bases and J lost 1, with 9 bases in between. The CDR3 region is CASSGGRSYEQYF. The CDR3 region has the DNA TGTGCCAGTAGTGGGGGCCGATCCTACGAGCAGTACTTC.

This clonotype was recorded a few times. In DNA, the CDR3 is TGTGCCAGCAGGCGATTTGGGACAAAGGTTGCCTACGAGCAGTACTTC. This encodes CASRRFGTKVAYEQYF. The chain has TRBV7-9 and TRBJ2-7; a weak D match, TRBD1 (6 bases). V gave up 6 bases and J gave up 2 bases, with 20 bases separating them. The CDR3 covers 16 residues. CDR1 and CDR2 from the germline V gene are SEHNR and FQNEAQ (reference sequence). Looking up the rest from reference TRBV7-9 and TRBJ2-7 gives the full variable domain: DTGVSQNPRHKITKRGQNVTFRCDPISEHNRLYWYRQTLGQGPEFLTYFQNEAQLEKSRLLSDRFSAERPKGSFSTLEIQRTEQGDSAMYLCASRRFGTKVAYEQYFGPGTRLTVT.

The gene calls are TRBV20-1 and TRBJ2-5; D is undetermined. The CDR3 consists of 11 residues. The germline V gene has CDR1 DFQATT and CDR2 SNEGSKA (reference sequence). V was clipped by 4 bases and J by 1 base, with 4 bases between them. The chain's CDR3 is CSAISQETQYF. The CDR3 DNA follows: TGCAGTGCTATCTCCCAAGAGACCCAGTACTTC.

CDR3 coding DNA: TGTGCCAGCAGTTACTCGGGGGTAATACGTAGTGAGCAGTTCTTC. Amino acid sequence: CASSYSGVIRSEQFF. This sequence joins TRBV6-5 and TRBJ2-1, with D perhaps given as TRBD1 or TRBD2 (5 bases each). The V gene lost 0 bases and the J gene lost 9 bases, with 15 bases spanning the gap. The CDR3 contains 15 residues. The germline V gene encodes CDR1 MNHEY and CDR2 SVGAGI.

The rearrangement uses TRBV7-6 and TRBJ2-2; D is perhaps TRBD2 (5 bases). V was pared by 7 bases and J by 6 bases, with 12 bases between. The CDR3 spans 13 residues. CDR1 SGHVS and CDR2 FNYEAQ come from the germline V gene. The CDR3 loop reads CASTEGGAGELFF. Written as DNA, the CDR3 is TGTGCCAGCACCGAGGGTGGGGCCGGGGAGCTGTTTTTT.

This clonotype was picked up many times. The V gene is TRBV5-1, the J gene TRBJ2-1; 7 bases line up with TRBD1. The CDR3 loop spans 14 amino acids. Germline V CDR1 and CDR2: SGHRS, YFSETQ. V lost 0 bases to trimming and J lost 4 bases; unmatched junction nucleotides: 1. CDR3 loop: CASSLGQGYNEQFF. The DNA of the CDR3 is TGCGCCAGCAGCTTGGGACAGGGATACAATGAGCAGTTCTTC. Full variable domain (missing parts from reference TRBV5-1 and TRBJ2-1): KAGVTQTPRYLIKTRGQQVTLSCSPISGHRSVSWYQQTPGQGLQFLFEYFSETQRNKGNFPGRFSGRQFSNSRSEMNVSTLELGDSALYLCASSLGQGYNEQFFGPGTRLTVL.